This T cell receptor (beta chain) was obtained from a study of cytomegalovirus exposure and HLA in healthy donors. The table came from immunoSEQ multiplex PCR; TCRdb's copy has only in-frame clones and leaves some out. The data contain about 160,000 clones, 88% of them singletons. Study conclusions and caveats: Overall, around 160 TCR beta chains were annotated as cytomegalovirus-associated.

Germline CDR1 is LGHNT and CDR2 is FRNRAP. V trimming: 6 bases; J trimming: 2 bases; junction bases outside the gene matches: 5. There are 14 residues in the CDR3. The donors were part of the validation cohort of 120 subjects. That cohort was separate from the first cohort, which comprised several hundred subjects. Turning to this clone: Its antigen is still unknown.

The V gene is TRBV12-5, the J gene TRBJ1-2; 8 positions agree with TRBD1. The sample comprised PBMCs. The sequence derives from a man between 18 and 35 years old in good health and CMV-seronegative. CDR3 region: CASGSTGANYGYTF. In nucleotides, the CDR3 is TGTGCTAGTGGCTCGACAGGGGCGAACTATGGCTACACCTTC. The variable domain in full, with the rest retrieved from reference TRBV12-5 and TRBJ1-2, is DARVTQTPRHKVTEMGQEVTMRCQPILGHNTVFWYRQTMMQGLELLAYFRNRAPLDDSGMPKDRFSAEMPDATLATLKIQPSEPRDSAVYFCASGSTGANYGYTFGSGTRLTVV.